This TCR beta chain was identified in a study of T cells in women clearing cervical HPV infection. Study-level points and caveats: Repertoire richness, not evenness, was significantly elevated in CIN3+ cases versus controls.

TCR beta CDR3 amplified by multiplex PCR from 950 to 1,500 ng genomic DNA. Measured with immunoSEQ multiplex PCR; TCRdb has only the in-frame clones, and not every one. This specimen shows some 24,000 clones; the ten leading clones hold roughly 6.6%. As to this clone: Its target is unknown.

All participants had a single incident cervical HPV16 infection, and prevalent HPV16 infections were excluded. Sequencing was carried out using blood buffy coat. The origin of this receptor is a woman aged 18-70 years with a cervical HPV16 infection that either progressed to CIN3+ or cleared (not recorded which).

The covered CDR3 bases are TGTGCCAGTAGCTCTCCTGGGCAGGCTTCTGAGACC. Translating it yields CASSSPGQASET. Given in full, the CDR3 is CASSSPGQASETQYF. The V call is TRBV19, the J call TRBJ2-5, with D unresolved. The CDR3 end is not reached by the read, which stops 3 residues before it; the germline J gene fills it in. Germline V gene data show CDR1 as LNHDA and CDR2 as SQIVND (reference sequence). Trimming pared 6 bases from V and 5 bases from J, leaving 19 bases between. The CDR3 runs 15 residues.